The TCR beta chain described here comes from a study of blood T cells in healthy people across ages. Looking at the study overall: Using template switching, researchers captured about one barcoded beta molecule for each two T cells.

Study-wide points: More naive CD4+ cells and higher diversity were found in long-lived than in aged donors.

This clonotype has only a few counts. The antigen remains unidentified. Then a second PCR, running about 6 to 11 cycles, was carried out with a sample-barcoded 5' primer and a J-beta primer mix. One entry per CDR3 protein, called by TCRdb with MiXCR from the 5' RACE reads. The sample consists of fewer than 2 million distinct CDR3 sequences, 35% to 50% of them appearing once. Germline CDR1 is SGHTA and CDR2 is FQGTGA. The V end was cut by 3 bases, the J end by 10 bases, with 10 bases between. The CDR3 runs 13 residues. The V and J genes are TRBV7-3 and TRBJ1-6, with D hard to call. Sequencing was carried out using blood. This clonotype was sampled from a human donor in good health. CDR3 sequence reads: CASSFVSGSPLHF. As DNA, the CDR3 is TGTGCCAGCAGCTTTGTTTCCGGATCACCCCTCCACTTT.